The sequence of this T cell receptor beta chain was determined in a study of CD8+ T cells in alopecia areata (dated by TCRdb to about 2018). As for the study more broadly: The treated patients took part in an open-label pilot trial in which moderate-to-severe alopecia areata was treated with oral tofacitinib at 5 to 10 mg twice daily. Scalp clonality was compared across normal scalp (n=4), patchy alopecia areata scalp (n=8), and alopecia totalis/universalis scalp (n=8). TCRbeta CDR3 regions were amplified by immunoSEQ multiplex PCR using 35 Vbeta forward and 13 Jbeta reverse primers. High-throughput TCRbeta sequencing was used to examine T cell clonal expansion in alopecia areata in both the C3H/HeJ mouse model and human patients. Patients on tofacitinib were biopsied at baseline and after 4 and 24 weeks of treatment, and several of the patients also had a later scalp biopsy. RNA was obtained with the PAXgene miRNA kit for fixed scalp, the miRNeasy kit for PBMCs, and the RNeasy kit for mouse skin. Tofacitinib was administered for 6 to 18 months, and 6 months of follow-up off drug were then conducted to assess delayed response and recurrence. Scalp tissue and sorted CD4+ and CD8+ peripheral blood T cells from patchy and totalis/universalis alopecia areata patients and from healthy controls were covered by human TCRbeta sequencing. The full study reports these points: Compared with normal scalp, lesional scalp had higher clonality and more expanded CD8+ clones, particularly in alopecia totalis/universalis, a pattern that suggests antigenic drive. Scalp TCR repertoire analysis is complicated because resident alphabeta T cells in normal human skin are also sequenced, whereas mouse skin is dominated by gammadelta T cells. TCR sequences shared between patients were less clear than in mice, possibly partly because of HLA diversity in the patient population.

Sample time point, as interpreted from the label and publication: baseline before oral tofacitinib. Lesional scalp punch biopsies and peripheral blood were obtained from alopecia areata patients. After PBMCs were isolated by density centrifugation and stained for CD3, CD4 and CD8, a FACSAria was used to sort CD4+ and CD8+ T cells. Points on this clone: Its cognate antigen has yet to be identified. Base qualities are not recorded, but no much larger clone differs from it by a single base.

Libraries were made using the immunoSEQ multiplex PCR assay. To provide template for TCR sequencing, every sample had RNA extracted and reverse transcribed into cDNA. SuperScript III was used to make first-strand cDNA, primed with a 2:1 mix of oligo-dT and random hexamers. A synthetic immune receptor repertoire was used to measure amplification bias, and any remaining bias was corrected computationally. The paper's data handling went like this. After raw reads were preprocessed to remove errors, the CDR3 was defined following IMGT conventions as running from the conserved cysteine to phenylalanine. Clonality was computed as 1 minus the Shannon entropy, with the entropy normalized by log2 of the number of productive unique TCRs. Scalp TCRbeta sequences were cross-referenced with sorted blood CD4 and CD8 repertoires so that the CD4 or CD8 identity of scalp clones could be inferred. TCRdb re-hosts the immuneACCESS table, in-frame sequences only. Its copies lack some clones; in the studies checked, an unresolved V gene accounts for under half of them, and the cause for the rest is not known. V, J and clone size reflect that table, while D and trimming were determined from the DNA. Here the sample has more than 200,000 clones; roughly two thirds occur a single time. Of the sample, 0.95% to 1.5% falls within the top ten clones.

At the junction V is shortened by 2 bases and J by 0 bases, with 11 bases in between. There are 15 amino acids in the CDR3, from cysteine to phenylalanine inclusive. The only DNA kept is the CDR3, 45 bases in frame from the first base. Based on the germline V gene (reference sequence), the CDR1 and CDR2 sequences are SGHNT and YYREEE. The source was CD4+ T cells sorted from blood, collected at week 0. The receptor chain draws on TRBV5-4 and TRBJ1-1; no D segment can be confidently identified. The origin of this receptor is a human donor with alopecia areata. The CDR3 corresponds to CASSFEHLMNTEAFF. The bases are TGTGCCAGCAGCTTTGAACATCTCATGAACACTGAAGCTTTCTTT.